This T cell receptor (beta chain) came from a study of CD8 T cells in Susac syndrome. Reverse transcription of roughly 0.5 to 1 ug RNA used random hexamers. An immunoSEQ multiplex PCR generated amplified TCR beta CDR3 products spanning 54 Vbeta and 13 Jbeta. MiXCR, applied by TCRdb to the immunoSEQ multiplex PCR reads, yields one record per CDR3 protein. Altogether roughly 190,000 distinct CDR3 sequences are present, over 90% being singletons, with the ten largest covering around 0.16%. V was pared by 2 bases and J by 5 bases, with 4 bases between. This CDR3 is built from 11 residues. Looked up from germline, CDR1 is GTSNPN and CDR2 is SVGIG (reference sequence).

The sequenced sample was CD8+ T cells from PBMCs. The rearrangement joins TRBV30 to TRBJ2-4, with D hard to call. This clonotype was obtained from a human donor with Susac syndrome. In DNA, the CDR3 is TGTGCCTGGAGTCTACAAAACATTCAGTACTTC. Its protein product is CAWSLQNIQYF.